This entry describes one TCR beta chain. The antigen remains unidentified. This entry belongs to a study of T-cell memory formation after mild COVID-19. Looking at the study overall: Each donor largely had its own TCR clusters.

TCRdb re-derived calls from the 5' RACE reads in MiXCR, one entry per CDR3 protein. The repertoire holds 400,000 to 550,000 distinct CDR3 sequences, with 25% as singletons. This CDR3 contains 17 residues. Germline V gives CDR1 SEHNR, CDR2 FQNEAQ (reference sequence). Trimming pared 5 bases from V and 5 bases from J, leaving 22 bases between. Broader study findings: There was a balanced CD4/CD8 profile in clones contracting day 15 to 85, and later expanders leaned CD4+.

The clonotype originates from an adult woman who had mild COVID-19 (a few samples of this study predate the infection). Cell type and time point are not known. The chain links TRBV7-9 to TRBJ2-1, with a possible D match to TRBD2 (5 bases). Source material: PBMCs or a T cell subset sorted from them (not recorded which). As DNA, the CDR3 is TGTGCCAGCAGCCCCATGGGCGGGCTAAGGGTTCACAATGAGCAGTTCTTC. Protein product: CASSPMGGLRVHNEQFF.